This T cell receptor beta chain was retrieved from a study of T cell responses to AZD1222 COVID-19 vaccine. Study outcomes and limitations: Spike-specific TCR breadth rose after two AZD1222 doses, and depth rose as well. Reportedly, close to half of spike-specific TCRs are directed against unmutated variant regions. Repertoire collection took place solely once the T cell response had peaked. Just 5 to 7 AZD1222 recipients were seropositive at baseline.

TCRdb keeps only in-frame clones here, not all; method: immunoSEQ multiplex PCR. This sample has under 90,000 clones, with 80% to 90% found just once. Notes on this clone: As yet, its antigen is unknown.

CDR1 SGDLS and CDR2 YYNGEE come from the germline V gene. CDR3 size: 17 residues. With 4 bases removed from V and 1 base from J, the gap between germline ends came to 15 bases. The gene calls are TRBV9 and TRBJ1-6; the D is unclear. Here the sequenced sample was peripheral blood, taken 28 days after the second AZD1222 dose. The clonotype was recovered from an adult who received the AZD1222 COVID-19 vaccine. The CDR3 region is CASSRVPWTSYNSPLHF. CDR3 in DNA: TGTGCCAGCAGCCGGGTGCCTTGGACGTCCTATAATTCACCCCTCCACTTT.